This entry describes one T cell receptor beta chain. Antigen: not known. This entry belongs to a study of shared clonotypes between healthy human individuals. Study conclusions and caveats: Clonotype sharing among donors was thought likely to change with sequencing depth. The naive CD4 repertoires of several donors were compared, and about 5% of clonotypes were shared. Naive subsets usually exceeded memory subsets in estimated richness.

Looked up from germline, CDR1 is SGHVS and CDR2 is FQNEAQ. J gave up 3 bases and V 2 bases, and 7 bases lay outside the gene matches. This CDR3 comprises 16 residues. Assay: immunoSEQ multiplex PCR; the TCRdb copy retains only in-frame clones and omits some. The sample carries roughly 2.2 million clones, approximately 93% recorded once. The donor population consisted of healthy HIV-negative adults with no recent acute infections or vaccinations. The chain joins TRBV7-8 to TRBJ2-7, with TRBD2 identical over 10 bases. This sequence was found in a man between 18 and 29 years old in good health. Some clones in this sample may be carry-over from other donors' samples. The sequenced material came from naive CD4+ T cells from PBMCs. Subset in this sample: CD45RA+ positively selected. The CDR3 DNA sequence: TGTGCCAGCAGCTTAAGAAGGACTAGCGGAAACTACGAGCAGTACTTC. Its translation: CASSLRRTSGNYEQYF.